This is a list of T cell receptor beta chains from one sample in a study of blood T cell repertoires in COVID-19. The protocol was immunoSEQ multiplex PCR, while the TCRdb copy is restricted to in-frame clones and leaves out a portion. The sample lists approximately 80,000 clones, roughly 88% occurring once. Sequencing was carried out using peripheral blood. These receptors all come from a woman older than 75 with acute or convalescent COVID-19. Both conserved end residues are part of each CDR3. A D gene is named only where the DNA matches it firmly. Size is omitted from some rows. Given values are once, few, many or a class for expanded clones.

d_call j_call clone_size v_call cdr3_aa cdr3_nt
. TRBJ2-7 . TRBV7-8 CASSLAGTYEQYF TGTGCCAGCAGCCTAGCCGGGACCTACGAGCAGTACTTC
. TRBJ2-3 . TRBV30 CAWSIPPGTDTQYF TGTGCCTGGAGTATCCCACCGGGCACAGATACGCAGTATTTT
. TRBJ1-2 . TRBV19 CASSEGRGYGYTF TGTGCCAGTAGTGAAGGGAGGGGATATGGCTACACCTTC
TRBD2 TRBJ2-3 . TRBV11-3 CASSGGGRADTQYF TGTGCCAGCAGCGGCGGGGGTCGGGCGGATACGCAGTATTTT
TRBD1 TRBJ2-7 . TRBV7-8 CASSLGGGRGYYEQYF TGTGCCAGCAGCTTAGGAGGGGGCAGGGGTTATTACGAGCAGTACTTC
. TRBJ2-7 . TRBV21-1 CASSKTGYAYEQYF TGTGCCAGCAGCAAGACAGGATATGCCTACGAGCAGTACTTC
TRBD1 TRBJ1-4 . TRBV6-5 CASRPRGQANEKLFF TGTGCCAGCAGACCCAGGGGGCAGGCTAATGAAAAACTGTTTTTT
. TRBJ2-7 . TRBV21-1 CASSKEREDSYEQYF TGTGCCAGCAGCAAAGAGAGGGAGGACTCCTACGAGCAGTACTTC
TRBD1 TRBJ2-7 . TRBV3-1/TRBV3-2 CASSPRTGGSYEQYF TGTGCCAGCAGCCCCCGGACAGGGGGCTCATACGAGCAGTACTTC
. TRBJ2-1 . TRBV7-7 CASSHLGTYNEQFF TGTGCTAGCAGCCATCTAGGAACCTACAATGAGCAGTTCTTC
. TRBJ2-7 once TRBV28 CASSFVTGFSYEQYF TGTGCCAGCAGTTTTGTTACAGGGTTCTCCTACGAGCAGTACTTC
. TRBJ1-2 . TRBV6-5 CATQFQGIDGYTF TGTGCCACCCAATTCCAGGGGATCGATGGCTACACCTTC
TRBD1 TRBJ1-5 . TRBV19 CASSTRDRVHQPQHF TGTGCCAGTAGTACTCGGGACAGGGTCCATCAGCCCCAGCATTTT
. TRBJ1-2 . TRBV28 CASSLHNQGNSYGYTF TGTGCCAGCAGCCTACACAATCAGGGGAATTCATATGGCTACACCTTC
. TRBJ1-2 . TRBV27 CASSPDKSYGYTF TGTGCCAGCAGTCCGGACAAGTCCTATGGCTACACCTTC
TRBD1 TRBJ1-5 . TRBV6-4 CASSPEGARNQPQHF TGTGCCAGCAGTCCGGAGGGGGCTCGCAATCAGCCCCAGCATTTT
TRBD2 TRBJ2-2 many TRBV7-9 CASSLGTSGGHTGELFF TGTGCCAGCAGCCTCGGGACTAGCGGGGGCCACACCGGGGAGCTGTTTTTT
TRBD1 TRBJ2-3 . TRBV27 CASRARGEGAIRTDTQYF TGTGCCAGCAGAGCACGGGGAGAGGGGGCAATTAGGACAGATACGCAGTATTTT
TRBD2 TRBJ2-5 . TRBV28 CASSPGLAGDRETQYF TGTGCCAGCAGCCCAGGACTAGCGGGAGATCGGGAGACCCAGTACTTC
. TRBJ1-2 . TRBV3-1/TRBV3-2 CASSQDNSLFYGYTF TGTGCCAGCAGCCAAGATAATAGTCTTTTTTATGGCTACACCTTC
. TRBJ2-2 . TRBV9 CASSGTRKGATGELFF TGTGCCAGCAGCGGGACACGTAAAGGGGCCACCGGGGAGCTGTTTTTT
. TRBJ1-1 . TRBV20-1 CSARVAEAFF TGCAGTGCGCGAGTGGCTGAAGCTTTCTTT